Here is one TCR beta chain with its context. What it binds is unknown. V lost 1 base, J lost 5 bases, and 7 bases stayed unmatched. Germline CDR1 GTSNPN, CDR2 SVGIG (reference sequence). The CDR3 length is 14 residues. In the PCR, 60 Vbeta and 13 Jbeta primers were used. Using immunoSEQ multiplex PCR, the repertoire was profiled, and TCRdb retains in-frame clones only, with some absent. This sample has about 130,000 clones, with roughly 70% found just once. This entry is derived from a study of cytomegalovirus exposure and HLA in healthy donors. Study-wide context: From HLA-typed donors, an early data release held around 80 million unique TCRs. General study findings and limits: There was a cluster of highly shared sequence variants that was likely a sequencing artifact. What a later analysis showed was that several of the most significant clusters appeared linked to common viral pathogens.

The sample was PBMCs. The chain recombines TRBV30 with TRBJ1-1; 7 bases fit TRBD1. The receptor was derived from a man aged 35 to 55 in good health and CMV-seropositive. The CDR3 nucleotides read TGTGCCTGGAGTGGGACAAACAGGGGAACTGAAGCTTTCTTT. Residues: CAWSGTNRGTEAFF.